The rows below give T cell receptor beta chains drawn from one sample of a study of cytomegalovirus exposure and HLA in healthy donors. The data were produced by immunoSEQ multiplex PCR, yet TCRdb's version contains in-frame clones alone and is incomplete. The sample shows 150,000 to 200,000 clones, over 75% of them seen only once. The sequencing input was PBMCs. The receptors originated from a woman aged 45-59 years in good health and CMV-seronegative. The CDR3 runs from the conserved cysteine through the conserved F or W. The D gene is left open where the match is weak. Rows may omit the clone size; those that give it use once, few, many or a size class.

j_gene	v_gene	abundance	d_gene	CDR3aa	CDR3nt
TRBJ2-1	TRBV27	NA	TRBD1	CASSDPRGSLYNEQFF	TGTGCCAGCAGTGACCCCAGGGGGTCTCTTTACAATGAGCAGTTCTTC
TRBJ1-1	TRBV7-2	NA	TRBD1	CASSLESRDRVKAFF	TGTGCCAGCAGCTTGGAATCAAGGGACAGGGTTAAAGCTTTCTTT
TRBJ2-5	TRBV6-1	once	NA	CASSSQAAQETQYF	TGTGCCAGCAGTTCTCAAGCGGCACAAGAGACCCAGTACTTC
TRBJ1-1	TRBV29-1	NA	TRBD1	CSVGEGANTEAFF	TGCAGCGTTGGTGAGGGGGCAAACACTGAAGCTTTCTTT
TRBJ1-2	TRBV7-2	NA	NA	CASSLRRLWGYTF	TGTGCCAGCAGCTTAAGGCGACTTTGGGGCTACACCTTC
TRBJ1-1	TRBV11-2	NA	NA	CASSSEVAFF	TGTGCCAGCAGCTCCGAGGTAGCTTTCTTT
TRBJ1-6	TRBV7-2	NA	TRBD1	CASSPRAGTGSSPLHF	TGTGCCAGCAGCCCACGAGCCGGGACAGGTTCCTCACCCCTCCACTTT
TRBJ1-2	TRBV5-6	few	NA	CASTRLGHGYTF	TGTGCCAGCACCCGACTGGGGCATGGCTACACCTTC
TRBJ2-5	TRBV11-2	NA	TRBD1	CASSPQGVSGETQYF	TGTGCCAGCAGCCCTCAGGGGGTCAGCGGAGAGACCCAGTACTTC
TRBJ2-7	TRBV28	NA	TRBD2	CASSLWSSGSSEQYF	TGTGCCAGCAGTTTATGGTCTAGCGGGAGTTCCGAGCAGTACTTC
TRBJ1-1	TRBV28	NA	NA	CASSLADTEAFF	TGTGCCAGCAGTTTAGCGGACACTGAAGCTTTCTTT
TRBJ1-5	TRBV12-5	NA	NA	CASGFRQKPGVNNQPQHF	TGTGCTAGTGGTTTCCGACAAAAACCAGGGGTGAACAATCAGCCCCAGCATTTT
TRBJ1-1	TRBV29-1	NA	NA	CSVHYRANTEAFF	TGCAGCGTCCATTACAGGGCAAACACTGAAGCTTTCTTT
TRBJ2-7	TRBV5-6	NA	NA	CASSFAGQYF	TGTGCCAGCAGCTTTGCGGGGCAGTACTTC
TRBJ2-7	TRBV27	NA	NA	CASSLSFANEQYF	TGTGCCAGCAGTTTATCTTTTGCGAACGAGCAGTACTTC
TRBJ2-1	TRBV27	NA	TRBD2	CASSSLAESYNEQFF	TGTGCCAGCAGTTCGCTAGCGGAATCCTACAATGAGCAGTTCTTC
TRBJ2-2	TRBV29-1	NA	TRBD2	CSVASGRAFGELFF	TGCAGCGTTGCTAGCGGGAGGGCCTTCGGGGAGCTGTTTTTT
TRBJ2-3	TRBV13	NA	TRBD2	CASSITSGGLASTDTQYF	TGTGCCAGCAGCATCACTAGCGGGGGGTTAGCTAGCACAGATACGCAGTATTTT
TRBJ1-5	TRBV2	NA	TRBD1	CASSEAAQGAWNQPQHF	TGTGCCAGCAGTGAAGCAGCACAGGGGGCGTGGAATCAGCCCCAGCATTTT
TRBJ2-3	TRBV9	NA	TRBD2	CASSGLTSGRAGGTQYF	TGTGCCAGCAGCGGCCTGACTAGCGGGAGGGCTGGGGGTACGCAGTATTTT
TRBJ2-5	TRBV15	once	TRBD2	CATSRGLSGRGEETQYF	TGTGCCACCAGCAGAGGGTTGTCCGGGAGGGGAGAAGAGACCCAGTACTTC
TRBJ1-2	TRBV5-1	NA	TRBD1	CASSLSPGGADGYTF	TGCGCCAGCAGCTTGTCCCCAGGGGGCGCGGATGGCTACACCTTC
TRBJ2-3	TRBV5-4	NA	TRBD2	CASSVSGRDTDTQYF	TGTGCCAGCAGCGTCAGCGGGAGGGACACAGATACGCAGTATTTT
TRBJ2-7	TRBV6-5	NA	TRBD1	CASSYHPDRGTYEQYF	TGTGCCAGCAGTTACCACCCGGACAGGGGAACCTACGAGCAGTACTTC
TRBJ2-7	TRBV9	NA	TRBD2	CASNKGPSGSVEQYF	TGTGCCAGCAATAAGGGCCCTAGCGGGAGTGTCGAGCAGTACTTC
TRBJ2-7	TRBV5-1	NA	NA	CASSLGQSYEQYF	TGCGCCAGCAGCTTGGGACAGTCCTACGAGCAGTACTTC
TRBJ2-5	TRBV2	few	TRBD1	CASSGQGGRETQYF	TGTGCCAGCAGTGGACAGGGGGGTCGAGAGACCCAGTACTTC
TRBJ2-3	TRBV7-9	once	NA	CASSSEGGFTDTQYF	TGTGCCAGCAGCTCAGAGGGCGGTTTCACAGATACGCAGTATTTT
TRBJ2-1	TRBV27	NA	TRBD2	CASSFAPGLAGAFYNEQFF	TGTGCCAGCAGTTTTGCCCCGGGACTAGCGGGGGCCTTCTACAATGAGCAGTTCTTC
TRBJ2-5	TRBV6-5	NA	TRBD2	CASSYGDGRAIETQYF	TGTGCCAGCAGTTACGGGGACGGGAGGGCCATCGAGACCCAGTACTTC
TRBJ1-1	TRBV18	NA	TRBD1	CASSPVGQGVFAEAFF	TGTGCCAGCTCACCGGTGGGACAGGGGGTTTTCGCTGAAGCTTTCTTT
TRBJ2-7	TRBV28	NA	TRBD2	CASSRTSGGYEQYF	TGTGCCAGCAGCCGGACTAGCGGGGGTTACGAGCAGTACTTC
TRBJ1-1	TRBV11-3	few	NA	CASSSQGTEAFF	TGTGCCAGCAGCTCCCAGGGCACTGAAGCTTTCTTT
TRBJ2-7	TRBV5-6	NA	TRBD2	CASSIPSGGGQDEQYF	TGTGCCAGCAGCATCCCTAGCGGGGGGGGTCAGGACGAGCAGTACTTC
TRBJ2-3	TRBV2	few	NA	CATDSGGNMADTQYF	TGTGCCACAGATAGTGGGGGGAATATGGCAGATACGCAGTATTTT
TRBJ1-1	TRBV18	NA	NA	CASSRRGEGDTEAFF	TGTGCCAGCTCACGGCGTGGGGAAGGGGACACTGAAGCTTTCTTT
TRBJ1-1	TRBV10-3	NA	TRBD1	CAISEYTGGTEAFF	TGTGCCATCAGTGAGTATACAGGGGGCACTGAAGCTTTCTTT
TRBJ1-5	TRBV2	NA	NA	CASTDNSNQPQHF	TGTGCCAGCACAGACAATAGCAATCAGCCCCAGCATTTT
TRBJ2-7	TRBV7-9	NA	NA	CASSSAYEQYF	TGTGCCAGCAGCTCGGCCTACGAGCAGTACTTC
TRBJ2-7	TRBV5-4	NA	NA	CASSLGDTGLTYEQYF	TGTGCCAGCAGCTTGGGAGATACCGGACTTACCTACGAGCAGTACTTC
TRBJ1-5	TRBV28	once	NA	CASSGWESNQPQHF	TGTGCCAGCAGTGGGTGGGAGAGCAATCAGCCCCAGCATTTT
TRBJ2-7	TRBV5-1	NA	TRBD1	CASSLEGQGISYEQYF	TGCGCCAGCAGCTTGGAAGGACAGGGTATTTCCTACGAGCAGTACTTC